This TCR beta chain was sequenced in a study of blood T cells in healthy people across ages (dated by TCRdb to about 2015). Broadly, across the study: In model experiments, roughly one uniquely barcoded TCR beta cDNA molecule per two T cells was captured by template switching. Using deep sequencing normalized with unique cDNA molecular identifiers, the study measured how TCR beta repertoire diversity changes with age. Donors were grouped into four age groups: young (average approximately 15 years), middle-aged (over 35), aged (around 60) and long-lived (approximately 81). To avoid experimental bias, donors of different ages were distributed randomly across sequencing lanes. The study analyzed two additional independent replicas of 1 million unique cDNA reads from the same blood draw for two donors, one aged 18 to 30 and one aged 80 or older.

The approximately 39 donors, aged about 6 to 95 years, were systemically healthy Caucasian individuals from Russia. Each donor gave ten milliliters of peripheral blood, collected into EDTA-treated Vacutainer tubes. Ficoll-Paque density-gradient centrifugation was used to isolate PBMCs, with at least 6.5 million per sample. Total RNA, at least 6 micrograms per sample, was extracted from PBMCs with Trizol reagent. The percentages of naive CD45RAhigh/CD27high T cells were determined by flow cytometry on a PBMC aliquot from every donor. The junction carries 18 bases between V and J, which are trimmed by 0 bases and 6 bases respectively. From cysteine to phenylalanine, the CDR3 is 17 amino acids long. Only CDR3 DNA is held: 51 bases, read in frame from base 1. CDR1 and CDR2 (SGHVS, FQNEAQ) derive from the germline V gene. The method behind the library was 5' RACE. TCRdb shows the sequencer as Illumina HiSeq 2500. A second PCR of 7 to 11 cycles was performed with a sample-barcoded 5' primer and a J-beta primer mix. Each TCR beta cDNA molecule received a unique molecular identifier from a template-switch 5' adaptor carrying 12 random nucleotides. At least 3 million CDR3-containing paired-end reads were obtained from each sample. The Mint cDNA synthesis kit, primed by a TRBC-specific oligonucleotide, was used to synthesize first-strand cDNA from all RNA. Following uracil-DNA glycosylase treatment, a first 18-cycle PCR with universal primers M1SS and BC2_uni_R was performed on all cDNA. The original pipeline was this. Each sample was normalized by randomly selecting 1 million high-quality reads, each carrying a distinct molecular identifier. Instead of being binned into consensus sequences, reads that shared molecular identifiers were thrown out. MiTCR, with a Q25 quality threshold and the strictest error-elimination algorithm, was used for CDR3 identification, clonotype clustering and error correction. Lower-bound total TCR beta diversity was estimated with a nonparametric unseen species model using Euler transformation. TCRdb reworked the public reads: Q25 trimming with fastp, MiXCR clone assembly, productive beta chains retained. Entries that share a CDR3 protein sequence are merged under the most common genes and DNA. In this record, the V and J calls reflect TCRdb's handling and not the investigators' own analysis. Within this sample are about a million distinct CDR3 sequences, with around 48% of them counted one time only. Of the sample, around 15% falls within the top ten clones.

As for this clonotype: The antigen it binds to is not known. The record has no base qualities; no much larger clone is one base away.

Study-wide findings and limitations: Observed TCR beta diversity per million T cells fell roughly linearly with age, and a significant reduction was already apparent by age around 44. A strong correlation was found between observed TCR beta diversity and the percentage of naive T cells measured by flow cytometry. Since profiling was done on bulk unsorted PBMCs, naive and antigen-experienced compartments could not be conclusively compared. Because donor CMV infection status was unknown, age-related changes in expanded clonotypes were potentially confounded. Total diversity estimates from one million sequenced T cells were considered lower bounds and underestimates. Compared with the aged group, more naive CD4+ T cells, fewer expanded clones and increased TCR diversity were shown by the long-lived group, suggesting age selection.

The rearranged segments are TRBV7-8 and TRBJ1-5; 5 matching bases give a weak D call of TRBD1. The sequence was collected from a man aged 30 to 45 in good health. Sequencing was performed on blood. CDR3 protein: CASSLAPPAGTGQPQHF. The DNA sequence is TGTGCCAGCAGCTTAGCGCCCCCGGCAGGGACGGGTCAGCCCCAGCATTTT.